The 24 T cell receptor beta chains reported below all come from one sample, sequenced in a study of vaccination and CD4 T cells after COVID-19. Cultured CD4+ T-cell DNA underwent Oncomine TCR Beta short-read sequencing. TCRdb ran MiXCR on the PCR reads and lists one entry per CDR3 protein. The sample contains about 16,000 distinct CDR3 sequences, roughly 50% of which appear only once. Antigens of these TCRs are unknown. Sample treatment: approximately 11-day PBMC culture with coronavirus spike peptide pools or control peptides (ViraFEST assay). The sequencing input was CD4+ T cells from blood, cultured in vitro. The receptors here all came from a human donor who had recovered from COVID-19.

This clonotype was found a few times. The gene calls are TRBV6-5 and TRBJ2-2; 7 nucleotides agree with TRBD1. The CDR3 spans 16 residues. From germline, CDR1 is MNHEY and CDR2 SVGAGI. The J segment lost 5 bases and the V segment lost 0 bases, leaving 6 bases of the junction unmatched. CDR3 amino acids: CASSYSRTGRTGELFF. CDR3 nucleotide sequence: TGTGCCAGCAGTTACTCTAGGACAGGCCGAACCGGGGAGCTGTTTTTT.

The genes are TRBV6-1 and TRBJ2-7; D gene unclear. V dropped 2 bases and J dropped 2 bases, with 10 bases sitting between them. The germline V gene encodes CDR1 MNHNS and CDR2 SASEGT. The CDR3 consists of 14 residues. The CDR3: CASSESVGAYEQYF. For the CDR3, the DNA is TGTGCCAGCAGTGAAAGTGTGGGCGCCTACGAGCAGTACTTC.

The chain uses TRBV6-2 or TRBV6-3 and TRBJ2-1; D gene ambiguous. This CDR3 comprises 17 residues. The germline V gene has CDR1 MNHEY and CDR2 SVGEGT. V was clipped by 5 bases and J by 0 bases, with 17 bases between them. The CDR3, as DNA: TGTGCCAGCAGTGATCCTGGGGTCCGGAGCTCCTACAATGAGCAGTTCTTC. Its protein product is CASSDPGVRSSYNEQFF.

The V gene is TRBV27, the J gene TRBJ2-6, with D possibly being TRBD1 or TRBD2 (5 bases each). Per germline, CDR1 MNHEY and CDR2 SMNVEV (reference sequence). With 5 bases removed from V and 1 base from J, the gap between germline ends came to 21 bases. This CDR3 is 19 amino acids long. This chain's CDR3 is CASSPGTEGSKSGANVLTF. CDR3 nucleotides: TGTGCCAGCAGTCCCGGGACCGAAGGGTCTAAGTCTGGGGCCAACGTCCTGACTTTC.

The chain joins TRBV5-1 to TRBJ1-2; D gene uncertain. Trimming removed 0 bases at V and 4 bases at J, with 10 bases between. CDR1 and CDR2 (germline): SGHRS, YFSETQ. CDR3 length: 14 amino acids. CDR3 region: CASSLVSERYGYTF. In DNA, the CDR3 is TGCGCCAGCAGCTTGGTGTCCGAGCGCTATGGCTACACCTTC.

The V call is TRBV19, the J call TRBJ1-1; D perhaps matches TRBD1 (6 bases). Trimming cost V 6 bases and J 11 bases, with 13 bases left between them. There are 11 residues in the CDR3. The germline CDR1 and CDR2 sequences are LNHDA and SQIVND (reference sequence). This CDR3 is CASRGRGVAFF. The CDR3 bases are TGTGCCAGTAGGGGGAGGGGGGTGGCTTTCTTT.

V usage is TRBV30 and J usage is TRBJ2-1; D is uncertain. With 1 base removed from V and 6 bases from J, the gap between germline ends came to 4 bases. There are 11 residues in the CDR3. Germline CDR1 is GTSNPN and CDR2 is SVGIG (reference sequence). The CDR3 is CAWSGANEQFF. The CDR3, as DNA: TGTGCCTGGAGTGGCGCCAATGAGCAGTTCTTC.

This clonotype came up a few times. The chain couples TRBV2 to TRBJ1-5; D unresolved. The V and J ends lost 0 bases and 7 bases respectively, with 13 bases between them. This CDR3 has 15 residues. Germline V CDR1 and CDR2: SNHLY, FYNNEI. The CDR3 sequence is CASSEARRAGQPQHF. The CDR3 DNA sequence: TGTGCCAGCAGTGAAGCGCGAAGGGCGGGGCAGCCCCAGCATTTT.

This sequence joins TRBV28 and TRBJ1-5; no firm D call. The CDR3 runs to 15 residues. Trimming pared 6 bases from V and 6 bases from J, leaving 18 bases between. CDR1 and CDR2 from the germline V gene are MDHEN and SYDVKM. This chain's CDR3 is CASSPPRGSAQPQHF. The CDR3 region has the DNA TGTGCCAGCAGCCCCCCCCGGGGATCGGCTCAGCCCCAGCATTTT.

Judged by abundance, this clonotype is medium-sized. The chain couples TRBV7-9 to TRBJ2-5, with unresolved D. Germline V CDR1 and CDR2: SEHNR, FQNEAQ (reference sequence). CDR3 length equals 12 residues. Between the trimmed V and J ends, which lost 5 bases and 0 bases, there was a span of 4 bases. The CDR3 protein is CASSPNQETQYF. The CDR3 region has the DNA TGTGCCAGCAGCCCTAACCAAGAGACCCAGTACTTC. Full variable domain (outside the CDR3, taken from reference TRBV7-9 and TRBJ2-5): DTGVSQNPRHKITKRGQNVTFRCDPISEHNRLYWYRQTLGQGPEFLTYFQNEAQLEKSRLLSDRFSAERPKGSFSTLEIQRTEQGDSAMYLCASSPNQETQYFGPGTRLLVL.

V usage is TRBV6-1 and J usage is TRBJ2-7; TRBD2 matches at 7 bases. The trim removed 6 bases at V and 2 bases at J, leaving 7 bases unmatched. This CDR3 is 14 amino acids long. Germline CDR1 MNHNS, CDR2 SASEGT. Written as DNA, the CDR3 is TGTGCCAGCAGCCGACTAGCCTCCGCCTACGAGCAGTACTTC. Translated: CASSRLASAYEQYF.

CDR3 sequence: CASRTSGGTDTQYF. CDR3 coding DNA: TGTGCCAGTCGAACTAGCGGGGGCACAGATACGCAGTATTTT. The chain links TRBV6-1 to TRBJ2-3; 10 bases are a match to TRBD2. The V gene's germline CDR1 is MNHNS and CDR2 SASEGT. Trimming took 9 bases from V and 1 from J; bases not matched to a gene: 4. The length of the CDR3 is 14 residues.

The V call is TRBV19, the J call TRBJ2-1, with 10 bases fitting TRBD1. The CDR3 totals 14 residues. CDR1 and CDR2 from the germline V gene are LNHDA and SQIVND (reference sequence). Trimming cost V 6 bases and J 2 bases; bases outside gene matches: 1. The CDR3 DNA sequence: TGTGCCAGTAGAGGGACAGGGGCCTACAATGAGCAGTTCTTC. Its protein product is CASRGTGAYNEQFF.

This clonotype was counted only a few times. The chain uses TRBV2 and TRBJ1-4, with 9 bases aligning to TRBD1. The V and J ends lost 6 bases and 10 bases, in that order; junction bases with no gene match: 6. Germline loops: CDR1 SNHLY, CDR2 FYNNEI. The CDR3 is 13 residues long. The CDR3 reads CASSLGQGVKLFF. The CDR3 bases are TGTGCCAGCAGCTTGGGACAGGGCGTAAAACTGTTTTTT.

The chain recombines TRBV19 with TRBJ2-3; D assignment may be TRBD1 or TRBD2 (5 bases each). Germline V gene lookup returns CDR1 LNHDA and CDR2 SQIVND (reference sequence). The V end lost 4 bases, the J end lost 4 bases, and 18 bases lay between the germline ends. CDR3 length: 16 residues. The CDR3 loop reads CASSRGFGGGSDTQYF. DNA of the CDR3: TGTGCCAGTAGTAGGGGGTTTGGGGGTGGGTCAGATACGCAGTATTTT.

The rearrangement uses TRBV20-1 and TRBJ1-1; TRBD1 might be the D (6 bases). V shed 3 bases and J shed 8 bases, with 13 bases lying between them. This CDR3 contains 12 residues. Germline V gene lookup returns CDR1 DFQATT and CDR2 SNEGSKA (reference sequence). CDR3 region: CSASGTHGEAFF. The CDR3 region has the DNA TGCAGTGCTAGTGGGACACATGGGGAAGCTTTCTTT.

The chain employs TRBV6-5 and TRBJ2-7; D gene ambiguous. The germline gives CDR1 MNHEY, CDR2 SVGAGI. This CDR3 spans 14 amino acids. V was pared by 3 bases and J by 2 bases, with 11 bases between. The CDR3 region is CASSYGPSTYEQYF. The DNA of the CDR3 is TGTGCCAGCAGTTATGGACCTTCTACCTACGAGCAGTACTTC.

Here the CDR3 DNA reads TGTGCCAGCAGCATCCGGGACCTTACCTACGAGCAGTACTTC. Protein product: CASSIRDLTYEQYF. The chain employs TRBV11-3 and TRBJ2-7, with D possibly being TRBD1 or TRBD2 (5 bases each). The CDR3 totals 14 residues. Trimming shortened V by 5 bases and J by 2 bases, and 13 bases separated the two germline ends. Germline values: CDR1 SGHNT, CDR2 YENEEA.

The chain is built from TRBV11-1 and TRBJ2-3; no clear D. CDR1 is SGHAT and CDR2 is FQDESV in the germline V gene (reference sequence). Trimming cost V 1 base and J 0 bases, with 8 bases left between them. The CDR3 length is 15 residues. In DNA form, the CDR3 reads TGTGCCAGCAGCTTAGATCGTGGGAGCACAGATACGCAGTATTTT. Translation gives CASSLDRGSTDTQYF.

This clonotype was counted only a few times. The chain uses TRBV11-3 and TRBJ2-7, with D perhaps TRBD1 (6 bases). The CDR3 is made up of 13 amino acids. V was trimmed by 5 bases and J by 9 bases, leaving 17 bases between them. CDR1 and CDR2 from the germline V gene are SGHNT and YENEEA. The CDR3, as DNA: TGTGCCAGCAGCCTAGGAGCCGGGACACTGCAGTACTTC. As protein: CASSLGAGTLQYF.

This clonotype appeared a single time. The rearrangement uses TRBV12-3 or TRBV12-4 and TRBJ1-6, with unresolved D. The V end was cut by 3 bases, the J end by 9 bases, with 6 bases between. This CDR3 is 12 amino acids long. CDR3: CASSFGSSPLHF. CDR3 DNA: TGTGCCAGCAGTTTTGGAAGTTCACCCCTCCACTTT.

The rearrangement uses TRBV14 and TRBJ2-7; TRBD1 aligns across 8 bases. The CDR3 length is 14 residues. With 6 bases clipped from V and 2 bases from J, the junction kept 6 bases outside the gene matches. Germline V CDR1 and CDR2: SGHDN, FVKESK. Here the CDR3 reads CASSYGQGPYEQYF. The CDR3 DNA sequence: TGTGCCAGCAGTTACGGACAGGGACCCTACGAGCAGTACTTC.

This clonotype has only a few counts. V gene TRBV18 combines with J gene TRBJ2-3; TRBD2 is a possible D gene (7 bases). The CDR3 length is 17 residues. V shed 5 bases and J shed 2 bases, with 20 bases lying between them. Germline V gene data show CDR1 as KGHSH and CDR2 as LQKENI. The CDR3 loop reads CASSARGEGGVTDTQYF. CDR3 DNA sequence: TGTGCCAGCTCAGCGAGAGGGGAGGGGGGGGTCACAGATACGCAGTATTTT.

The CDR3 here is CASSKVRGGPTEQFF. The CDR3 DNA reads TGTGCCAGCAGCAAAGTTAGGGGAGGGCCCACTGAGCAGTTCTTC. V and J are TRBV21-1 and TRBJ2-1; the table's D gene call, TRBD2, was not cross checked with the DNA. TRBV21-1 is an annotated pseudogene. There are 15 residues in the CDR3.